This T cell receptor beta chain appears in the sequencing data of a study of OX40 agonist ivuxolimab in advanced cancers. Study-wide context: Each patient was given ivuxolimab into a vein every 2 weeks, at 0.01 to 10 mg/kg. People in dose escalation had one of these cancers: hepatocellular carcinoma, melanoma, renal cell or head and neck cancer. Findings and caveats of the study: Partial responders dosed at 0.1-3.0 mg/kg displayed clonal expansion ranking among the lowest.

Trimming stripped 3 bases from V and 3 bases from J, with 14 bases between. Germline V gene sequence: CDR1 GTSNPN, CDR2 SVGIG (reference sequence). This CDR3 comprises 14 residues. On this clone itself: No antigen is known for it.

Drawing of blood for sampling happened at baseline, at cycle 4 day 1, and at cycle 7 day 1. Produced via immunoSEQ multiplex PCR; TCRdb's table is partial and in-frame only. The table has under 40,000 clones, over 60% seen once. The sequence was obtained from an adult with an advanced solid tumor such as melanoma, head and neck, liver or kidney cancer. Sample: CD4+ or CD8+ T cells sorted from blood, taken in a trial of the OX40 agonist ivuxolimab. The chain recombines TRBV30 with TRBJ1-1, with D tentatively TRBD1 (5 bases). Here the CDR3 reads CAWSALRGDTEAFF. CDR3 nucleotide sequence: TGTGCCTGGAGCGCCCTAAGGGGAGACACTGAAGCTTTCTTT.